The clone carrying this T cell receptor (beta chain) was seen more than once but under ten times. Specified treatment: some 20 received Ad26.COV2.S at low or high dose, single or two shots; about 5 received placebo; per-sample allocation not given. Material that was analyzed had been drawn on day 63 after the first vaccine or placebo injection. The record originates from a study of Ad26.COV2.S vaccination and SARS-CoV-2 variants. Looking at the study overall: Donor was assigned to the Ad26.COV2.S arm of trial COV1001.

The data were produced by immunoSEQ multiplex PCR, yet TCRdb's version contains in-frame clones alone and is incomplete. Here the sample spans over 400,000 clones, about 90% being singletons. The germline CDR1 and CDR2 sequences are LNHDA and SQIVND (reference sequence). Trimming at V came to 3 bases and at J to 4 bases, leaving 4 bases not matched to a gene. CDR3 size: 14 residues. This chain links TRBV19 with TRBJ1-2, with 8 bases aligning to TRBD1. This clonotype originated in a person between 18 and 59 years old who received the Ad26.COV2.S COVID-19 vaccine or a placebo. The starting material was peripheral blood, obtained in a trial of Ad26.COV2.S vaccine versus placebo. The CDR3 protein is CASSIGTGPYGYTF. The CDR3 DNA reads TGTGCCAGTAGTATTGGGACAGGTCCCTATGGCTACACCTTC.